Included here is one TCR beta chain sequence, with context. Germline lookup yields CDR1 SGHNT and CDR2 YYREEE (reference sequence). This CDR3 is 15 amino acids long. V was shortened by 1 base and J by 0 bases, with 9 bases between the two germline ends. The sample originates from a study of blood T cell repertoires in COVID-19. Study as a whole: The United States, Italy and Spain provided the acute and convalescent COVID-19 samples. In each case, the material was cDNA or gDNA derived from T cells, B-cell-depleted T cells, or PBMCs.

The authors' processing: Reference gene primer amplification yielded estimated nucleated cell counts. TCRdb keeps only in-frame clones here, not all; method: immunoSEQ multiplex PCR. D and trimming come from the DNA, and the V and J calls and clone size come from that table. Found here are around 130,000 clones, around nine tenths of them singletons; the top ten hold about 2%. Material: peripheral blood. V is TRBV5-4 and J is TRBJ2-3; no clear D. This TCR derives from a woman aged 45-65 years with acute or convalescent COVID-19. This CDR3 reads CASSLKSRSTDTQYF. CDR3 DNA: TGTGCCAGCAGCTTGAAATCTCGTAGCACAGATACGCAGTATTTT.